What follows describes a single T cell receptor (beta chain). This specimen comes from a study of T cell changes during pregnancy in multiple sclerosis. The data were produced by immunoSEQ multiplex PCR, yet TCRdb's version contains in-frame clones alone and is incomplete. Of approximately 38,000 clones detected, 80% to 95% appear once; the ten largest clones hold around 5.5%. Germline values: CDR1 LGHNA, CDR2 YSLEER. CDR3 length: 13 residues. Trimming cost V 4 bases and J 7 bases; bases outside gene matches: 4. The chain joins TRBV4-3 to TRBJ1-1; TRBD1 aligns across 9 bases. Here the sequenced sample was CD8+ T cells from peripheral blood mononuclear cells, taken in the third trimester of pregnancy. The source is a female donor with multiple sclerosis, enrolled in a pregnancy study. CDR3 sequence reads: CASSRDRAYEAFF. DNA of the CDR3: TGCGCCAGCAGCCGGGACAGGGCATATGAAGCTTTCTTT.